This T cell receptor beta chain was documented in a study of blood T cell repertoires in COVID-19. This clone was picked up one time. Looked up from germline, CDR1 is SGHTA and CDR2 is FQGNSA. This CDR3 contains 14 residues. Trimming took 3 bases from V and 5 from J; bases not matched to a gene: 4. Only in-frame clones appear in the TCRdb table, and some are missing; sequencing was by immunoSEQ multiplex PCR. The sample lists more than 200,000 clones, 70% to 90% occurring once. The sequenced sample was peripheral blood. This TCR came from a middle-aged woman who had recovered from COVID-19. The chain combines TRBV7-2 with TRBJ1-2; 9 bases line up with TRBD1. The CDR3 here is CASSFNGQGYGYTF. CDR3 nucleotides: TGTGCCAGCAGCTTTAATGGACAGGGGTATGGCTACACCTTC. The full variable domain, in which reference TRBV7-2 and TRBJ1-2 provide the parts outside the CDR3, is GAGVSQSPSNKVTEKGKDVELRCDPISGHTALYWYRQSLGQGLEFLIYFQGNSAPDKSGLPSDRFSAERTGGSVSTLTIQRTQQEDSAVYLCASSFNGQGYGYTFGSGTRLTVV.